This T cell receptor beta chain appears in the sequencing data of a study of blood T cells in healthy people across ages. Whole-study findings and limits: Long-lived and aged donors differed, with more naive CD4+ cells and higher diversity in the long-lived. TCR beta diversity, measured per million T cells, fell in a roughly linear way with age.

This clonotype has a handful of counts. Its antigen is as yet unknown. The use of a sample-barcoded 5' primer and a J-beta primer mix characterized a second PCR of roughly 7 to 12 cycles. One entry per CDR3 protein results from TCRdb running MiXCR on the 5' RACE reads. The data show nearly 800,000 distinct CDR3 sequences, more than 20% seen once. This sample also appeared in a second study, on T cells of mothers and their children. From that study: Every mother produced more than 8 million TCR beta CDR3 reads, whereas every child provided about 3 million.

The receptor was derived from a boy younger than 18 in good health. The sequenced sample was blood.

This CDR3 reads CSANPSPPKNIQYF. Here the CDR3 DNA reads TGCAGTGCTAACCCTAGCCCTCCCAAAAACATTCAGTACTTC. The chain is built from TRBV20-1 and TRBJ2-4; TRBD2 might be the D (5 bases). Trimming removed 4 bases at V and 2 bases at J, with 12 bases between. The CDR3 is made up of 14 amino acids. Germline V lookup: CDR1 DFQATT, CDR2 SNEGSKA (reference sequence).